The clone carrying this T cell receptor (beta chain) was counted once. The sample is drawn from a study of blood T cell repertoires in COVID-19. Germline V gene lookup returns CDR1 LGHDT and CDR2 YNNKEL (reference sequence). The CDR3 spans 17 residues. The V end lost 2 bases, the J end lost 1 base, and 14 bases lay between the germline ends. Repertoires were generated with immunoSEQ multiplex PCR, while TCRdb's copy carries only in-frame clones and drops some. This table holds about 180,000 clones, over 75% found once. Sequences were obtained from peripheral blood. This chain joins TRBV3-1 (or the pseudogene TRBV3-2) and TRBJ1-4, with no clear D. The source of this sequence is a human donor with active or convalescent COVID-19. The donor label of this sample is uncertain. The CDR3, as DNA: TGTGCCAGCAGCCAATACGGGGTTCGGGTAACTAATGAAAAACTGTTTTTT. It specifies CASSQYGVRVTNEKLFF.